Presented here are 11 T cell receptor beta chains from one specimen sequenced in a study of identical twins. TCRdb processed the 5' RACE reads anew with MiXCR; each CDR3 protein has one entry. This sample yields fewer than 250,000 distinct CDR3 sequences, of which about 15% are seen a single time; over 35% belongs to the top ten. These data also formed part of another study, on T cells expressing NK-cell markers.

The sequenced sample was CD8+ T cells sorted from blood. Receptors originate from a woman younger than 30 in good health.

The chain links TRBV12-3 or TRBV12-4 to TRBJ2-1; no firm D call. The V and J ends lost 7 bases and 9 bases respectively, with 13 bases between them. The CDR3 contains 12 residues. Written as DNA, the CDR3 is TGTGCCAGCACGTCTAAGGCCGGTGAGCAGTTCTTC. Its protein is CASTSKAGEQFF.

This clonotype showed up just a few times. The chain joins TRBV20-1 to TRBJ1-1; D ambiguous. Germline-derived CDR1 and CDR2 are DFQATT and SNEGSKA (reference sequence). The CDR3 totals 13 residues. Trimming took off 0 bases at V and 4 bases at J, with 9 bases between the two ends. The CDR3 here is CSARDPGSTEAFF. The CDR3 coding sequence is TGCAGTGCTAGAGATCCGGGGTCCACTGAAGCTTTCTTT.

For this clonotype: At one end, the junction sequence differs from germline, possibly due to a read error. The rearrangement links TRBV7-9 to TRBJ2-7; 9 bases map to TRBD1. The V gene's germline CDR1 is SEHNR and CDR2 FQNEAQ (reference sequence). There are 13 residues in the CDR3. The DNA of the CDR3 is TGTGCCAGCAAGGATACAGGGGGCTACGAGCGGTACTTC. It is translated as CASKDTGGYERYF.

The rearrangement links TRBV10-2 to TRBJ2-3; 8 nucleotides align to TRBD2. Losses at the gene ends were 2 bases for V and 5 bases for J; bases not matched to a gene: 6. The CDR3 is 15 residues long. CDR1 and CDR2 (germline): WSHSY, SAAADI. The CDR3 sequence is CASSEDGGAIDTQYF. The CDR3 region has the DNA TGCGCCAGCAGTGAGGACGGGGGGGCCATAGATACGCAGTATTTT.

This clonotype was observed at least ten times. The chain joins TRBV3-1 to TRBJ2-1; possibly TRBD2 for D (5 bases). The germline V gene has CDR1 LGHDT and CDR2 YNNKEL (reference sequence). Between the trimmed V and J ends, which lost 4 bases and 7 bases, there was a span of 8 bases. CDR3 length: 12 residues. The CDR3 sequence is CASSLGENEQFF. CDR3 nucleotides: TGTGCCAGCAGCCTCGGGGAAAATGAGCAGTTCTTC.

The rearrangement joins TRBV6-1 to TRBJ2-7, with D tentatively TRBD1 (5 bases). Germline loops: CDR1 MNHNS, CDR2 SASEGT. V gave up 1 base and J gave up 2 bases, with 12 bases separating them. The length of the CDR3 is 15 residues. In DNA form, the CDR3 reads TGTGCCAGCAGTGAAGGTTATGACAGCCCCTACGAGCAGTACTTC. The encoded protein is CASSEGYDSPYEQYF.

The CDR3 reads CASSLVKRISTDTQYF. CDR3 bases: TGTGCCAGCAGCTTAGTTAAGCGGATCAGCACAGATACGCAGTATTTT. The V gene is TRBV7-2, the J gene TRBJ2-3, with D perhaps matching TRBD2 (5 bases). V lost 1 base and J lost 0, with 11 bases in between. Germline V lookup: CDR1 SGHTA, CDR2 FQGNSA. This CDR3 is 16 amino acids long.

The chain is built from TRBV20-1 and TRBJ2-5; D is undetermined. Trimming took off 1 base at V and 3 bases at J, with 6 bases between the two ends. The germline CDR1 and CDR2 sequences are DFQATT and SNEGSKA (reference sequence). This CDR3 region has 12 residues. CDR3 amino acids: CSARGPEETQYF. DNA of the CDR3: TGCAGTGCTAGAGGACCCGAAGAGACCCAGTACTTC.

Many counts were recorded for this clonotype. CDR3 sequence (DNA): TGTGCCAGCCGCGCCCCGAACACCGGGGAGCTGTTTTTT. Protein sequence: CASRAPNTGELFF. The chain is built from TRBV12-3 or TRBV12-4 and TRBJ2-2, with D uncertain. The CDR3 runs 13 residues. V lost 8 bases to trimming and J lost 0 bases, with 7 bases between them.

This clonotype was found a few times. This sequence joins TRBV2 and TRBJ2-3; 7 bases fit TRBD1. The CDR3 length is 12 residues. Trimming removed 8 bases from V and 3 bases from J; junction bases left unmatched: 2. Germline V CDR1 and CDR2: SNHLY, FYNNEI. CDR3 in amino acids: CASPTGTDTQYF. CDR3 DNA: TGTGCCAGCCCGACAGGGACAGATACGCAGTATTTT.

The chain links TRBV3-1 to TRBJ2-6, with unresolved D. V lost 6 bases, J lost 1 base, and 10 bases lay in between. The CDR3 is made up of 15 amino acids. From germline, CDR1 is LGHDT and CDR2 YNNKEL (reference sequence). The CDR3 sequence is CASSVALSGANVLTF. The DNA for the CDR3 is TGTGCCAGCAGTGTTGCCCTATCTGGGGCCAACGTCCTGACTTTC.